The 14 T cell receptor beta chains reported below all come from one sample, sequenced in a study of T-cell memory formation after mild COVID-19. MiXCR, run by TCRdb on the 5' RACE reads, gives a single entry per CDR3 protein. The sample includes 140,000 to 150,000 distinct CDR3 sequences, around 25% of them seen just once. Sample: PBMCs or a T cell subset sorted from them (not recorded which). The receptors here all came from an adult woman who had mild COVID-19 (a few samples of this study predate the infection). Cell type and time point are not known.

The V and J genes are TRBV19 and TRBJ1-2, with a possible D match to TRBD1 (5 bases). CDR3 size: 13 residues. Germline CDR1 reads LNHDA; CDR2 reads SQIVND (reference sequence). Trimming left V 2 bases short and J 1 base short, with 5 bases between. The CDR3 DNA reads as TGTGCCAGTAGTATACAGGGTAACTATGGCTACACCTTC. Its protein is CASSIQGNYGYTF.

The V and J genes are TRBV5-1 and TRBJ2-6, with D uncertain. Between the trimmed V and J ends, which lost 4 bases and 0 bases, there was a span of 11 bases. The germline CDR1 and CDR2 sequences are SGHRS and YFSETQ. The CDR3 is 16 amino acids. The CDR3 here is CASSPLPDSGANVLTF. CDR3 nucleotide sequence: TGCGCCAGCAGCCCTCTCCCAGACTCTGGGGCCAACGTCCTGACTTTC.

V and J are TRBV29-1 and TRBJ2-2; D is perhaps TRBD2 (6 bases). Germline V gene sequence: CDR1 SQVTM, CDR2 ANQGSEA. The V end was cut by 6 bases, the J end by 4 bases, with 12 bases between. The CDR3 length is 13 residues. The CDR3 region is CSVPGVGTGELFF. CDR3 nucleotide sequence: TGCAGCGTCCCGGGAGTCGGCACCGGGGAGCTGTTTTTT.

This clonotype has only a few counts. V is TRBV20-1 and J is TRBJ1-2; D gene ambiguous. The CDR3 is 14 residues long. Germline-derived CDR1 and CDR2 are DFQATT and SNEGSKA (reference sequence). Trimming took 3 bases from V and 1 from J, leaving 12 bases between them. The DNA for the CDR3 is TGCAGTGCTAGTGACGCCGAACTTAACTATGGCTACACCTTC. Translation gives CSASDAELNYGYTF.

This chain connects TRBV7-9 to TRBJ2-7; D is perhaps TRBD1 or TRBD2 (5 bases each). The V gene lost 4 bases and the J gene lost 5 bases, with 36 bases spanning the gap. In germline, CDR1 is SEHNR, CDR2 FQNEAQ (reference sequence). CDR3 length: 21 residues. CDR3 in amino acids: CASSSIHINLGRGRSSDEQYF. The CDR3 region has the DNA TGTGCCAGCAGCTCGATACATATAAACCTGGGTAGGGGACGGAGCTCGGACGAGCAGTACTTC. The complete variable domain, with remaining parts taken from reference TRBV7-9 and TRBJ2-7, reads DTGVSQNPRHKITKRGQNVTFRCDPISEHNRLYWYRQTLGQGPEFLTYFQNEAQLEKSRLLSDRFSAERPKGSFSTLEIQRTEQGDSAMYLCASSSIHINLGRGRSSDEQYFGPGTRLTVT.

The CDR3: CASSLRQGRETQYF. CDR3 DNA: TGCGCCAGCAGCTTGAGGCAGGGAAGAGAGACCCAGTACTTC. V usage is TRBV5-1 and J usage is TRBJ2-5, with D maybe TRBD1 (5 bases). This CDR3 region has 14 residues. Germline V gene lookup returns CDR1 SGHRS and CDR2 YFSETQ. V lost 1 base and J lost 4, with 11 bases in between. Drawing the rest from reference TRBV5-1 and TRBJ2-5, the complete variable domain is KAGVTQTPRYLIKTRGQQVTLSCSPISGHRSVSWYQQTPGQGLQFLFEYFSETQRNKGNFPGRFSGRQFSNSRSEMNVSTLELGDSALYLCASSLRQGRETQYFGPGTRLLVL.

The chain recombines TRBV7-2 with TRBJ2-1; 8 bases map to TRBD2. Trimming removed 5 bases from V and 8 bases from J; junction bases left unmatched: 17. Germline CDR1 and CDR2: SGHTA and FQGNSA. This CDR3 region has 17 residues. CDR3 DNA: TGTGCCAGCAGCCCTGGGGCTAGCGGGTATAGGGGGGATGAGCAGTTCTTC. It translates to CASSPGASGYRGDEQFF.

V is TRBV12-3 or TRBV12-4 and J is TRBJ1-1; the D is unclear. The V end lost 3 bases, the J end lost 3 bases, and 8 bases lay between the germline ends. The CDR3 sequence is 13 residues long. The CDR3 protein is CASSFFGHTEAFF. The CDR3 DNA reads as TGTGCCAGCAGTTTCTTCGGCCACACTGAAGCTTTCTTT.

This clonotype turned up a few times. The chain is built from TRBV11-3 and TRBJ2-1, with a tentative D call TRBD1 (7 bases). The CDR3 spans 17 residues. Trimming stripped 8 bases from V and 2 bases from J, with 22 bases between. Germline CDR1 and CDR2: SGHNT and YENEEA. CDR3 region: CASSPPGDSLTYNEQFF. CDR3 DNA sequence: TGTGCCAGCTCTCCACCGGGGGACAGCCTTACCTACAATGAGCAGTTCTTC.

The chain carries TRBV27 and TRBJ2-7; TRBD2 matches at 7 bases. Germline V gives CDR1 MNHEY, CDR2 SMNVEV (reference sequence). Germline trimming cut 4 bases from V and 1 base from J; bases unmatched to any gene: 1. The CDR3 totals 13 residues. The CDR3 bases are TGTGCCAGCAGTTATAGCGGGTCCTACGAGCAGTACTTC. Protein sequence: CASSYSGSYEQYF.

This rearrangement joins TRBV5-1 to TRBJ2-6; weak D call: TRBD1 (6 bases). Deletions cut 9 bases from V and 0 bases from J, with 13 bases between. The CDR3 is made up of 15 amino acids. Germline CDR1 reads SGHRS; CDR2 reads YFSETQ. The CDR3 reads CATRDIGSGANVLTF. The CDR3 DNA follows: TGCGCCACACGGGACATCGGCTCTGGGGCCAACGTCCTGACTTTC.

This clonotype showed up just a few times. The V gene is TRBV5-1, the J gene TRBJ1-5; TRBD1 might be the D (5 bases). The CDR3 consists of 15 residues. Trimming cost V 0 bases and J 3 bases, with 10 bases left between them. Germline CDR1 and CDR2: SGHRS and YFSETQ. The CDR3 sequence is CASSLEGETNQPQHF. The CDR3 nucleotides read TGCGCCAGCAGCTTGGAAGGGGAAACCAATCAGCCCCAGCATTTT.

This clonotype has only a few counts. This chain connects TRBV20-1 to TRBJ1-5, with 8 positions matching TRBD1. J was trimmed by 7 bases and V by 1 base; bases with no gene match: 3. The CDR3 is made up of 13 amino acids. Germline assignment: CDR1 DFQATT and CDR2 SNEGSKA (reference sequence). The CDR3 nucleotides are TGCAGTGCTAGAGGACAGGGGAAGCAGCCCCAGCATTTT. Translation: CSARGQGKQPQHF.

This clonotype has just one count. This sequence joins TRBV20-1 and TRBJ2-2; 10 nucleotides match TRBD1. The CDR3 loop spans 14 amino acids. The germline gives CDR1 DFQATT, CDR2 SNEGSKA (reference sequence). Losses at the gene ends were 5 bases for V and 6 bases for J; bases not matched to a gene: 6. CDR3 DNA sequence: TGCAGTGCTGGTAGACAGGGGGCCGCCGGGGAGCTGTTTTTT. It codes for CSAGRQGAAGELFF.